This TCR beta chain was sequenced in a study of regulatory T cells in long-lasting Graves disease. Time point denoted: newly diagnosed GD, antithyroid drugs for less than 3 months. Extracted RNA from PBMCs served as the source of the TCR library. This clonotype came up many times. Its antigen remains unidentified. Germline is not matched at one junction end, which may reflect a read error. Construction of TCR beta libraries relied on iRepertoire HTBI primers and on Arm-PCR targeting CDR3 regions. One entry per CDR3 protein, called by TCRdb with MiXCR from the multiplex PCR reads. Here the sample spans around 500,000 distinct CDR3 sequences, about 14% being singletons. The CDR3 has 15 amino acids. CDR1 is SSHAT, CDR2 FNYEAQ, per germline (reference sequence). Overall study results and limits: Persistent disease samples used TRBV28, TRBJ1-2 and TRBJ2-5 preferentially.

These data were also reused for a study on T cells in Graves' hyperthyroidism and ophthalmopathy. From that study: The HTBI primer set drove a first-round RT-PCR of the TCR CDR3.

This rearrangement joins TRBV7-7 to TRBJ2-7, with 10 bases matching TRBD2. The sequencing used peripheral blood mononuclear cells (PBMCs), collected at new diagnosis, from a patient treated with antithyroid drugs. The TCR was taken from a young man with Graves disease. The CDR3 nucleotides are TGTGCTAGCAGCTTGGACCTAGCGGGAGCAGACGAGCAGTACTTC. Translating it yields CASSLDLAGADEQYF.